This T cell receptor beta chain was found in a study of shared clonotypes between healthy human individuals. CD45RA+ naive and CD45RA-negative memory subsets were separated from CD4+ cells. The CDR3 length is 15 residues. The germline CDR1 and CDR2 sequences are SGDLS and YYNGEE. V was trimmed by 4 bases and J by 5 bases, leaving 19 bases between them. Evenly divided among several immunoSEQ plates was the genomic DNA of each subset. Repertoires were generated with immunoSEQ multiplex PCR, while TCRdb's copy carries only in-frame clones and drops some. Seen here are around 200,000 clones, 65% to 80% observed once, and the top ten hold about 10%. Regarding this clone: Antigen specificity is unknown.

Study-level results: Blood was the sole source, and tissue repertoires probably differ.

The sequence derives from a man younger than 40 in good health. The sequenced material came from memory CD4+ T cells sorted from blood. Subset meaning: CD45RA-negative fraction. V usage is TRBV9 and J usage is TRBJ2-7; D is possibly TRBD2 (6 bases). The CDR3 protein is CASSPYRGGVDEQYF. In DNA form, the CDR3 reads TGTGCCAGCAGCCCCTATCGGGGAGGTGTCGACGAGCAGTACTTC.